The 13 T cell receptor beta chains given below trace back to one sample, sequenced in a study of cytomegalovirus exposure and HLA in healthy donors. With 60 Vbeta and 13 Jbeta primers, the PCR was carried out. Measured with immunoSEQ multiplex PCR; TCRdb has only the in-frame clones, and not every one. The data contain approximately 150,000 clones, around 74% of them singletons. Material: PBMCs. These receptors were taken from a female donor in good health and CMV-seronegative.

A few counts support this clone. This chain connects TRBV6-5 to TRBJ2-7, with 11 bases identical to TRBD2. Unmatched junction bases numbered 5, after V lost 0 bases and J lost 7 bases. Germline lookup yields CDR1 MNHEY and CDR2 SVGAGI. The CDR3 covers 15 residues. The CDR3 loop reads CASSYSSGGAREQYF. The CDR3 region has the DNA TGTGCCAGCAGTTACTCTAGCGGGGGGGCCAGGGAGCAGTACTTC.

This chain connects TRBV11-2 to TRBJ1-3; no clear D gene. Germline assignment: CDR1 SGHAT and CDR2 FQNNGV. CDR3 length equals 13 residues. V was trimmed by 8 bases and J by 0 bases, leaving 8 bases between them. CDR3 in amino acids: CASPGNSGNTIYF. The CDR3 DNA reads TGTGCCAGCCCAGGCAACTCTGGAAACACCATATATTTT.

The V and J genes are TRBV5-8 and TRBJ2-7; TRBD1 aligns across 9 bases. Germline loops: CDR1 SGHTS, CDR2 YDEGEE. The CDR3 has 16 amino acids. The V segment lost 0 bases and the J segment 5 bases; nucleotides outside the gene matches: 9. CDR3 DNA sequence: TGTGCCAGCAGCTTGGCCCGAGGACAGGGGTCCCACGAGCAGTACTTC. Protein: CASSLARGQGSHEQYF.

This clone was found a few times. V and J are TRBV28 and TRBJ2-7; possible D gene TRBD1, 6 bases. V gave up 6 bases and J gave up 4 bases, with 10 bases separating them. The CDR3 sequence is 12 residues long. Germline V gives CDR1 MDHEN, CDR2 SYDVKM. The CDR3 spells CASRTDRYEQYF. In DNA form, the CDR3 reads TGTGCCAGCAGAACGGACAGATACGAGCAGTACTTC.

The V call is TRBV5-8, the J call TRBJ1-3; D call uncertain. Per germline, CDR1 SGHTS and CDR2 YDEGEE. The V end was cut by 1 base, the J end by 0 bases, with 8 bases between. This CDR3 is 15 amino acids long. As DNA, the CDR3 is TGTGCCAGCAGCTTGTCCAAGAGCTCTGGAAACACCATATATTTT. Protein: CASSLSKSSGNTIYF.

The chain recombines TRBV2 with TRBJ2-7; possibly TRBD1 for D (5 bases). Per the germline V gene, CDR1 is SNHLY and CDR2 is FYNNEI. The V end lost 1 base, the J end lost 4 bases, and 14 bases lay between the germline ends. The CDR3 loop spans 15 amino acids. CDR3 sequence (DNA): TGTGCCAGCAGTGAAGGGGGCCCGACACTATACGAGCAGTACTTC. Its protein product is CASSEGGPTLYEQYF. Based on the CDR3 plus reference TRBV2 and TRBJ2-7, the full variable domain is EPEVTQTPSHQVTQMGQEVILRCVPISNHLYFYWYRQILGQKVEFLVSFYNNEISEKSEIFDDQFSVERPDGSNFTLKIRSTKLEDSAMYFCASSEGGPTLYEQYFGPGTRLTVT.

The chain is built from TRBV5-4 and TRBJ2-1, with D unclear. The CDR3 is 12 amino acids. The V and J ends lost 0 bases and 7 bases respectively, with 5 bases between them. Germline V gives CDR1 SGHNT, CDR2 YYREEE (reference sequence). CDR3 amino acids: CASSLELNEQFF. Written as DNA, the CDR3 is TGTGCCAGCAGCTTGGAACTTAATGAGCAGTTCTTC.

The V gene is TRBV7-2, the J gene TRBJ2-3, with 12 positions matching TRBD2. The CDR3 extends over 16 amino acids. Germline values: CDR1 SGHTA, CDR2 FQGNSA. V gave up 5 bases and J gave up 5 bases; unmatched junction bases: 8. CDR3 region: CASSPRASGGGDTQYF. The DNA for the CDR3 is TGTGCCAGCAGCCCTCGGGCTAGCGGGGGGGGAGATACGCAGTATTTT.

The rearrangement joins TRBV6-5 to TRBJ1-2; 7 bases are a match to TRBD1. The CDR3 extends over 13 amino acids. The germline gives CDR1 MNHEY, CDR2 SVGAGI. Unmatched junction bases numbered 7, after V lost 5 bases and J lost 7 bases. Written as DNA, the CDR3 is TGTGCCAGCAGTCAACAGGGGACTCGTGGCTACACCTTC. Translation gives CASSQQGTRGYTF.

This clone was detected only once. The CDR3 nucleotides are TGTGCCAGCAGCCCAGTCGGACAGGGTCAGCCCCAGCATTTT. It codes for CASSPVGQGQPQHF. The chain joins TRBV7-6 to TRBJ1-5; 8 bases are shared with TRBD1. The germline CDR1 and CDR2 sequences are SGHVS and FNYEAQ. The CDR3 loop spans 14 amino acids. With V trimmed by 5 bases and J by 6 bases, 6 bases remained unmatched.

This chain joins TRBV28 and TRBJ2-1; perhaps TRBD2 as D (6 bases). This CDR3 has 13 residues. V was pared by 7 bases and J by 7 bases, with 14 bases between. In germline, CDR1 is MDHEN, CDR2 SYDVKM. This chain's CDR3 is CASISGSGNEQFF. For the CDR3, the DNA is TGTGCCAGCATTTCCGGGAGTGGGAATGAGCAGTTCTTC.

The CDR3, as DNA: TGTGCCAGCAGCCCACAGCGGGGGGCCGGGGAGCTGTTTTTT. Amino acid sequence: CASSPQRGAGELFF. V usage is TRBV7-2 and J usage is TRBJ2-2, with TRBD2 matching 9 bases. Germline CDR1 and CDR2: SGHTA and FQGNSA. This CDR3 comprises 14 residues. V gave up 5 bases and J gave up 6 bases; unmatched junction bases: 4.

J is TRBJ1-5 and V is TRBV7-2, with D perhaps matching TRBD1 (6 bases). V lost 5 bases to trimming and J lost 7 bases, with 18 bases between them. Germline V gene sequence: CDR1 SGHTA, CDR2 FQGNSA. The CDR3 contains 15 residues. This chain's CDR3 is CASSPSRGAGQPQHF. The CDR3 DNA is TGTGCCAGCAGCCCTAGCCGGGGGGCCGGGCAGCCCCAGCATTTT.